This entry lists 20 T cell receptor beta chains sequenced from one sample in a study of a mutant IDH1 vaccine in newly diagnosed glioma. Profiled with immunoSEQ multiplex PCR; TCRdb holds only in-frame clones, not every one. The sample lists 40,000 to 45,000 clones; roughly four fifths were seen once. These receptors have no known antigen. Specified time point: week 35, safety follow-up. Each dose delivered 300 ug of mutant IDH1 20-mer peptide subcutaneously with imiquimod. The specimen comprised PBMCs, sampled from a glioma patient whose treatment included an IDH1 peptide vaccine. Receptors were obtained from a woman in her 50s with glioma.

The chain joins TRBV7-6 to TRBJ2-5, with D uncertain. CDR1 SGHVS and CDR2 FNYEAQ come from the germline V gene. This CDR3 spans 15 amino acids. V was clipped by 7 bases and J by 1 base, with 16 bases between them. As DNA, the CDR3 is TGTGCCAGCAAACGCCTCCAGGCTACCCAAGAGACCCAGTACTTC. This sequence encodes CASKRLQATQETQYF.

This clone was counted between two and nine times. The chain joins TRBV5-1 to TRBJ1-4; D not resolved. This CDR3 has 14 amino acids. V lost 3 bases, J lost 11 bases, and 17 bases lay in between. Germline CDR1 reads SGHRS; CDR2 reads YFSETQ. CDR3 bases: TGCGCCAGCAGCTCCGAACCCGATTTGGGGAAACTGTTTTTT. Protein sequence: CASSSEPDLGKLFF. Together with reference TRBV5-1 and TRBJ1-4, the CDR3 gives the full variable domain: KAGVTQTPRYLIKTRGQQVTLSCSPISGHRSVSWYQQTPGQGLQFLFEYFSETQRNKGNFPGRFSGRQFSNSRSEMNVSTLELGDSALYLCASSSEPDLGKLFFGSGTQLSVL.

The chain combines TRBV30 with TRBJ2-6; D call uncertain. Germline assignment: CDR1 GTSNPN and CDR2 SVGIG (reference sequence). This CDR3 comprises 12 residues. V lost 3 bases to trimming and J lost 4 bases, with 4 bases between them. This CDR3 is CAWRRGANVLTF. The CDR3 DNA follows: TGTGCCTGGAGACGAGGGGCCAACGTCCTGACTTTC.

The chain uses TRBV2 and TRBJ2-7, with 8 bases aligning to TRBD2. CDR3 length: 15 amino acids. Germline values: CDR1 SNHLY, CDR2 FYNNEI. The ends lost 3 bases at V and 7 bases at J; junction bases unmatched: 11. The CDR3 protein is CASSDRTSLLMEQYF. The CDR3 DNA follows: TGTGCCAGCAGTGATAGGACTAGCCTACTGATGGAGCAGTACTTC.

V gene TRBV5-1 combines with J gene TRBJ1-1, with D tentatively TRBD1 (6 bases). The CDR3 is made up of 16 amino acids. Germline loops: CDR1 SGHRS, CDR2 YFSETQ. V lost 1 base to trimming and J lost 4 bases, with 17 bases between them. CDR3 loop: CASSLTQGWGTTEAFF. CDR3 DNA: TGCGCCAGCAGCTTGACTCAGGGGTGGGGGACCACTGAAGCTTTCTTT.

The CDR3 loop reads CSVTGSSGNTIYF. The CDR3 DNA follows: TGCAGCGTGACGGGGAGCTCTGGAAACACCATATATTTT. This chain joins TRBV29-1 and TRBJ1-3; D gene uncertain. Looked up from germline, CDR1 is SQVTM and CDR2 is ANQGSEA. This CDR3 spans 13 amino acids. Trimming removed 6 bases at V and 0 bases at J, with 9 bases between. Full variable domain (rest looked up from reference TRBV29-1 and TRBJ1-3): SAVISQKPSRDICQRGTSLTIQCQVDSQVTMMFWYRQQPGQSLTLIATANQGSEATYESGFVIDKFPISRPNLTFSTLTVSNMSPEDSSIYLCSVTGSSGNTIYFGEGSWLTVV.

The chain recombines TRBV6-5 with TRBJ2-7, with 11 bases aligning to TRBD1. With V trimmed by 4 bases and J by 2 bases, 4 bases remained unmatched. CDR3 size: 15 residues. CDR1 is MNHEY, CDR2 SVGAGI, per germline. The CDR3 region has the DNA TGTGCCAGCAGTTCTCGGGACAGGGGGACCTACGAGCAGTACTTC. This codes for CASSSRDRGTYEQYF.

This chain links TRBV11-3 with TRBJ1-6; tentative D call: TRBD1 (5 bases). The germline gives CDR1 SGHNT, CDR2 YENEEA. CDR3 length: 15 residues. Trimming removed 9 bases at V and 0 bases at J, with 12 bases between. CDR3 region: CASTPGTSYNSPLHF. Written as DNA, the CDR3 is TGTGCCAGTACTCCAGGGACCTCCTATAATTCACCCCTCCACTTT.

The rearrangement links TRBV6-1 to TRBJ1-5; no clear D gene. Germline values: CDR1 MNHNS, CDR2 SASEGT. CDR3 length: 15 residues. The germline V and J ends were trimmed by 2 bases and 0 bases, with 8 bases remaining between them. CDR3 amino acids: CASSERRLSNQPQHF. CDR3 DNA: TGTGCCAGCAGTGAACGGAGACTTAGCAATCAGCCCCAGCATTTT.

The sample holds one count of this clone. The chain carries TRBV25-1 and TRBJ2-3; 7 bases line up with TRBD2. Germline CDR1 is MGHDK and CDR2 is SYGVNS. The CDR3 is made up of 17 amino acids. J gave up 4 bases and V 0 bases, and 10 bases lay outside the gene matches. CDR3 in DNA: TGTGCCAGCAGTGAATATGGGGGGGGGAGTAGGGCAGATACGCAGTATTTT. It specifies CASSEYGGGSRADTQYF.

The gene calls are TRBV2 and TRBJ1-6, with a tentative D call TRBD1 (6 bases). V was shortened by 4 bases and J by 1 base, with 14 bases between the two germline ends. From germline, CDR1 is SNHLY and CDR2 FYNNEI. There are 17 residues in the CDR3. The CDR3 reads CASSGGLGASYNSPLHF. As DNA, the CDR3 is TGTGCCAGCAGTGGCGGGTTGGGGGCGTCCTATAATTCACCCCTCCACTTT.

The CDR3 region has the DNA TGCGCCAGCAGCCAAAGGAGCGGGACTGAAGCTTTCTTT. It encodes CASSQRSGTEAFF. The chain uses TRBV4-1 and TRBJ1-1; no clear D gene. V was shortened by 2 bases and J by 5 bases, with 9 bases between the two germline ends. Per the germline V gene, CDR1 is MGHRA and CDR2 is YSYEKL. The CDR3 consists of 13 residues.

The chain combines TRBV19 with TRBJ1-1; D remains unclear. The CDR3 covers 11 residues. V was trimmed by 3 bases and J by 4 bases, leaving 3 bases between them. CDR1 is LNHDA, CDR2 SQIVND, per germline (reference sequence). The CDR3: CASSIFTEAFF. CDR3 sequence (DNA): TGTGCCAGTAGTATTTTCACTGAAGCTTTCTTT.

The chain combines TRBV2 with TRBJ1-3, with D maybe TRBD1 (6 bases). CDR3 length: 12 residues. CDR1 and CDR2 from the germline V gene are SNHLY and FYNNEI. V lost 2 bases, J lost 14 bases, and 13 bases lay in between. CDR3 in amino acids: CASSESAGEVYF. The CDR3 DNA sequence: TGTGCCAGCAGTGAAAGTGCAGGGGAGGTATATTTT. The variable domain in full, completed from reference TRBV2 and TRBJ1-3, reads EPEVTQTPSHQVTQMGQEVILRCVPISNHLYFYWYRQILGQKVEFLVSFYNNEISEKSEIFDDQFSVERPDGSNFTLKIRSTKLEDSAMYFCASSESAGEVYFGEGSWLTVV.

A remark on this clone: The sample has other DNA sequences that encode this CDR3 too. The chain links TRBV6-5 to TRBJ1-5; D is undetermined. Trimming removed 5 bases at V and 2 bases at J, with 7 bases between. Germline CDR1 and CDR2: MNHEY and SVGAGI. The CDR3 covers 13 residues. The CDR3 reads CASSPRGNQPQHF. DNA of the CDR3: TGTGCCAGCAGTCCCCGCGGCAATCAGCCCCAGCATTTT.

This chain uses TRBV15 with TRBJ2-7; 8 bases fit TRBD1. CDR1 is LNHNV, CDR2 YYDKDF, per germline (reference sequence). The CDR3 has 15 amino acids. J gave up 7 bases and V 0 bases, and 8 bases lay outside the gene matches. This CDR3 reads CATSRDQQGAGEQYF. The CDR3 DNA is TGTGCCACCAGCAGAGATCAGCAGGGGGCTGGTGAGCAGTACTTC.

The CDR3 protein is CASSLSLMGGEKLFF. For the CDR3, the DNA is TGTGCCAGCAGCTTATCGCTAATGGGGGGGGAAAAACTGTTTTTT. The chain links TRBV5-6 to TRBJ1-4; D is perhaps TRBD1 (5 bases). Trimming left V 2 bases short and J 8 bases short, with 16 bases between. In germline, CDR1 is SGHDT, CDR2 YYEEEE. This CDR3 is built from 15 residues.

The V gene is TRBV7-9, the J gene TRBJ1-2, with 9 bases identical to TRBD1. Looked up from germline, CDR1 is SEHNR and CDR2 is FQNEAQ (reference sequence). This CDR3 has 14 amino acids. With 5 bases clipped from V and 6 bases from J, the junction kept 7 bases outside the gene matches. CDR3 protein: CASSKPGQGNGYTF. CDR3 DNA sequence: TGTGCCAGCAGCAAACCCGGACAGGGGAATGGCTACACCTTC.

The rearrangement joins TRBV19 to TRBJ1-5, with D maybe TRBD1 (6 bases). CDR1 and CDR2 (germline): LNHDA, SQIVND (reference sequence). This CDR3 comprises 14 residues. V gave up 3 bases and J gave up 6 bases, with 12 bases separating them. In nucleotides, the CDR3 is TGTGCCAGTAGTATTCAAGAGGGGGGTCAGCCCCAGCATTTT. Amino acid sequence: CASSIQEGGQPQHF.

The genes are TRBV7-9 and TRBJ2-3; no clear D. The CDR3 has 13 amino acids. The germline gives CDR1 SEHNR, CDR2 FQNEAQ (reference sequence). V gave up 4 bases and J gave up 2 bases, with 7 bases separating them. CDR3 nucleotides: TGTGCCAGCAGCTGGGAATACACAGATACGCAGTATTTT. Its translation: CASSWEYTDTQYF.